The source of this T cell receptor beta chain is a study of PD-1 blockade in mismatch repair-deficient tumors. The overall study: All were previously treated, progressing patients with some twelve mismatch repair-deficient cancer types.

Sequencing was performed with immunoSEQ multiplex PCR; in TCRdb, only in-frame clones are kept and a portion is missing. Of some 130,000 clones in the sample, roughly 86% were seen once. Concerning this clone itself: The antigen is not known.

Regarding the study as a whole: Rapid post-treatment expansion, then contraction, generally preceding radiologic response, marked tumor-resident clones.

All patients were mismatch repair deficient, assessed by either PCR or immunohistochemistry. In germline, CDR1 is SEHNR, CDR2 FQNEAQ (reference sequence). V lost 5 bases and J lost 2; bases outside the gene matches: 6. The CDR3 length is 15 residues. J is TRBJ2-3 and V is TRBV7-9, with TRBD2 matching over 8 bases. The receptor comes from an adult with mismatch repair-deficient cancer. The source material was peripheral blood, sampled 72 weeks after starting pembrolizumab. The CDR3 loop reads CASSRTSLYTDTQYF. CDR3 in DNA: TGTGCCAGCAGCCGGACTAGCCTTTACACAGATACGCAGTATTTT.